Below, 6 T cell receptor beta chains from the same sample are listed, as sequenced in a study of cytomegalovirus exposure and HLA in healthy donors. This PCR relied on a set of 60 Vbeta primers and 13 Jbeta primers. Sequencing was performed with immunoSEQ multiplex PCR; in TCRdb, only in-frame clones are kept and a portion is missing. The table records roughly 120,000 clones, around three quarters of them present only once. The sample comprised PBMCs. The receptors derive from a man younger than 30 in good health and CMV-seronegative.

The chain carries TRBV14 and TRBJ1-1; D gene ambiguous. The germline gives CDR1 SGHDN, CDR2 FVKESK. Trimming left V 1 base short and J 7 bases short, with 7 bases between. This CDR3 spans 12 amino acids. CDR3 nucleotide sequence: TGTGCCAGCAGCCAAGTTGGGAGTGAAGCTTTCTTT. Its translation is CASSQVGSEAFF.

In this sample, this clone turned up once. V gene TRBV28 combines with J gene TRBJ2-7; the match to TRBD1 covers 8 bases. Germline CDR1 and CDR2: MDHEN and SYDVKM. CDR3 length: 19 amino acids. V lost 3 bases, J lost 0 bases, and 16 bases stayed unmatched. Here the CDR3 DNA reads TGTGCCAGCAGTTTGGGACAGGACCCCCATTATCCCTCCTCCTACGAGCAGTACTTC. It specifies CASSLGQDPHYPSSYEQYF.

This clone showed up just once. The chain couples TRBV30 to TRBJ1-2; a possible D gene is TRBD1 (5 bases). The length of the CDR3 is 16 residues. Germline V CDR1 and CDR2: GTSNPN, SVGIG (reference sequence). Trimming shortened V by 5 bases and J by 1 base, and 20 bases separated the two germline ends. The CDR3 reads CAWATGEFLLNYGYTF. CDR3 DNA: TGTGCCTGGGCAACGGGGGAGTTCCTACTTAACTATGGCTACACCTTC.

The chain has TRBV5-6 and TRBJ2-4, with a tentative D call TRBD2 (5 bases). The V gene lost 2 bases and the J gene lost 8 bases, with 17 bases spanning the gap. The CDR3 has 15 residues. CDR1 is SGHDT and CDR2 is YYEEEE in the germline V gene. As DNA, the CDR3 is TGTGCCAGCAGCTTAAGGCGCGGGCAGGATGACATTCAGTACTTC. Its translation is CASSLRRGQDDIQYF.

The table lists this clone with a few counts. The gene calls are TRBV27 and TRBJ1-2; D is perhaps TRBD1 (6 bases). Deletions cut 5 bases from V and 6 bases from J, with 16 bases between. This CDR3 has 14 residues. The germline V gene has CDR1 MNHEY and CDR2 SMNVEV (reference sequence). The CDR3 DNA reads as TGTGCCAGCAGTCCTATGGGGGCGGGGGATGGCTACACCTTC. Protein sequence: CASSPMGAGDGYTF.

The chain carries TRBV5-1 and TRBJ2-7; D might be TRBD2 (6 bases). CDR3 length: 16 amino acids. V dropped 4 bases and J dropped 5 bases, with 22 bases sitting between them. CDR1 is SGHRS and CDR2 is YFSETQ in the germline V gene. CDR3 protein: CASSGLGRERPNEQYF. The CDR3 DNA reads as TGCGCCAGCAGCGGCTTGGGGCGGGAAAGGCCGAACGAGCAGTACTTC.